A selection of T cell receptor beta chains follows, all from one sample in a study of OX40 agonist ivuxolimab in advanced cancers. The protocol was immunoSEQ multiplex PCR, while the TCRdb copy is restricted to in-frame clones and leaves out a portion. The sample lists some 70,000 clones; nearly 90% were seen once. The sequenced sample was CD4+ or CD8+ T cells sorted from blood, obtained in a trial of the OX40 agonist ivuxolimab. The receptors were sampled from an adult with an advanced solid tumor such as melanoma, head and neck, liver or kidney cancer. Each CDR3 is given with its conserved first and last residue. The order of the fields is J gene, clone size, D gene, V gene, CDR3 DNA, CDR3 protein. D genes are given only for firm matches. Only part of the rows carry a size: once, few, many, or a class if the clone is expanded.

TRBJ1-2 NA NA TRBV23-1 TGCGCCAGCAGTCAATCGGAGGCCAGGATCAACTATGGCTACACCTTC CASSQSEARINYGYTF
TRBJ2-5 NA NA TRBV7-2 TGTGCCAGCAGCCTCCAAGCCCCGGGGCAGGAAGAGACCCAGTACTTC CASSLQAPGQEETQYF
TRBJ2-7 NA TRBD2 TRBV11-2 TGTGCCAGCAGCTTAGAGATAGGTAGCGGGAGCTACGAGCAGTACTTC CASSLEIGSGSYEQYF
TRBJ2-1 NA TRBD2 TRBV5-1 TGCGCCAGCAGCCCAAGACTAGCGGCTGACAATGAGCAGTTCTTC CASSPRLAADNEQFF
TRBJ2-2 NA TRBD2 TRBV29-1 TGCAGCGTTGAGGGCGTACAGGGAACTAGCGGGAGAGTAAGCACCGGGGAGCTGTTTTTT CSVEGVQGTSGRVSTGELFF
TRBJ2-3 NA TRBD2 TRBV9 TGTGCCAGCAGCGTAGGGCGGGGGGGCTTGGCAGATACGCAGTATTTT CASSVGRGGLADTQYF
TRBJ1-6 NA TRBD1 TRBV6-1 TGTGCCAGCAACCGGGACAGGGTCCGCGATTCACCCCTCCACTTT CASNRDRVRDSPLHF
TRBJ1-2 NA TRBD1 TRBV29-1 TGCAGCGTTACAGGGGGCAACTATGGCTACACCTTC CSVTGGNYGYTF
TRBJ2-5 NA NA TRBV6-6 TGTGCCAGCAGTTGGGATAGAGAAGAGACCCAGTACTTC CASSWDREETQYF
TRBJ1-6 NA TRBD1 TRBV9 TGTGCCAGCAGCTTCAGCCCCGGGGAGGGGGCGTATTCACCCCTCCACTTT CASSFSPGEGAYSPLHF
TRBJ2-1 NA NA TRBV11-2 TGTGCCAGCAGCCCCCCGGGGCCGATGCACAATGAGCAGTTCTTC CASSPPGPMHNEQFF
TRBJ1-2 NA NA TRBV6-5 TGTGCCAGCAGAATCACGTGGTACACCTTC CASRITWYTF
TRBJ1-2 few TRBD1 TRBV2 TGTGCCAGCACCCGAACGTCAGGGGGCTATGGCTACACCTTC CASTRTSGGYGYTF
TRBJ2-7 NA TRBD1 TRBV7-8 TGTGCCAGCAGCCCCCGGACAGGGGGCTTTTACGAGCAGTACTTC CASSPRTGGFYEQYF
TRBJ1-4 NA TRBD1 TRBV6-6 TGTGCCAGCAGTCCAGGGGGAGGAGAAAAACTGTTTTTT CASSPGGGEKLFF
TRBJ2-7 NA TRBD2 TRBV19 TGTGCCAGTAGTATTGGGGCTAGCGGGACTTCCTACGAGCAGTACTTC CASSIGASGTSYEQYF
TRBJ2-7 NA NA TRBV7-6 TGTGCCAGCAGCTTAGCAGGGAGGCCCGCCGAGCAGTACTTC CASSLAGRPAEQYF
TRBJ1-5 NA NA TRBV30 TGTGCCTGGACGGATCGGTTTAGAACTCAGCCCCAGCATTTT CAWTDRFRTQPQHF
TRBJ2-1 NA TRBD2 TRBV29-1 TGCAGCGCCTCGGGGGGGTCCTACAATGAGCAGTTCTTC CSASGGSYNEQFF
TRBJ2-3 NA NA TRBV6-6 TGTGCCAGCAGATACCAGGGCAGCCTTCAGGTTTCGCAGTATTTT CASRYQGSLQVSQYF
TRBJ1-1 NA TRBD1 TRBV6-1 TGTGCCAGCAGCGACAGGGGGCGAGTCACTGAAGCTTTCTTT CASSDRGRVTEAFF
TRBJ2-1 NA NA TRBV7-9 TGTGCCAGCAGCCCCAGGGGGGGGTTCGATGAGCAGTTCTTC CASSPRGGFDEQFF
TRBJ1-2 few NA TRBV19 TGTGCCAGTAGTGGAGTTCCTGGACGAGGCTACACCTTC CASSGVPGRGYTF
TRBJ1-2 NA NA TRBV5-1 TGCGCCAGCAGCTTGGGTTCCAGGGGCAATGGCTACACCTTC CASSLGSRGNGYTF
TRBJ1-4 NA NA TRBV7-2 TGTGCCAGCAGCTTAAACAGGGCTAATGAAAAACTGTTTTTT CASSLNRANEKLFF
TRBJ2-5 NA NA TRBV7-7 TGTGCCAGCAGCTTAGAACCCGCCGGGACCCAGTACTTC CASSLEPAGTQYF
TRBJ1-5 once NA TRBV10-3 TGTGCCATCAGTGAGTCGGGACCAGCGTCCCAGCATTTT CAISESGPASQHF
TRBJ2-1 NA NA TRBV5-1 TGCGCCAGCAGCTTGGTGCCCACCGTGGGACGGGACTACAATGAGCAGTTCTTC CASSLVPTVGRDYNEQFF
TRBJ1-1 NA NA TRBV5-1 TGCGCCAGCAGCTTGGCCGGGGGGAACACTGAAGCTTTCTTT CASSLAGGNTEAFF
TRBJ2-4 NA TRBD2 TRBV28 TGTGCCAGCAGGGCGGGGCTAGCGGGAATAGACATTCAGTACTTC CASRAGLAGIDIQYF
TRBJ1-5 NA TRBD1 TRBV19 TGTGCCAGCAATCGACAGGGGAGAGGGAGCAATCAGCCCCAGCATTTT CASNRQGRGSNQPQHF
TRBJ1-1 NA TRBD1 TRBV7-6 TGTGCCAGCAGCTTAGACGGGACAGGGAGCACTGAAGCTTTCTTT CASSLDGTGSTEAFF
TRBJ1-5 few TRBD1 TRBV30 TGTGCCTGGAGTCAAGGGACAGGGGTTCAGCCCCAGCATTTT CAWSQGTGVQPQHF
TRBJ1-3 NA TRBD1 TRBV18 TGTGCCAGCTCACTTCCGGGACAGGGGAGGAACACCATATATTTT CASSLPGQGRNTIYF
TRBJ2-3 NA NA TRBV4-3 TGCGCCAGCAGCCAAGATACGGGTATCACAGATACGCAGTATTTT CASSQDTGITDTQYF
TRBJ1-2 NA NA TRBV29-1 TGCAGCTCAAGAAGGGAGGGCTCTGTCGGTGGCTACACCTTC CSSRREGSVGGYTF
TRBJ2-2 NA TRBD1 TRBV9 TGTGCCAGCAACCAACAGGGGGCGGTCGGGGAGCTGTTTTTT CASNQQGAVGELFF
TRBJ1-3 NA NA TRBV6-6 TGTGCCAGCAATCCGACTATGAGCTCTGGAAACACCATATATTTT CASNPTMSSGNTIYF
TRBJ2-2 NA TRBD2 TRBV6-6 TGCCGCACTGCCGGCGGGGGGAACACCGGGGAGCTGTTTTTT CRTAGGGNTGELFF
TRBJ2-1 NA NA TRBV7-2 TGTGCCAGCAGCTCCAACACGGAAGGTGAGCAGTTCTTC CASSSNTEGEQFF
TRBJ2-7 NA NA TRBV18 TGTGCCAGCTCACCCAACGCCCAGCTTGGCTACGAGCAGTACTTC CASSPNAQLGYEQYF
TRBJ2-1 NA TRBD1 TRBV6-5 TGTGCCAGCAGGAGGACAGGGGGTGGTGTTGAGCAGTTCTTC CASRRTGGGVEQFF
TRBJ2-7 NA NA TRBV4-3 TGCGCCAGCAGCCAAAACAGGGCGACCTACGAGCAGTACTTC CASSQNRATYEQYF
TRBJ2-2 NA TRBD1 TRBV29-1 TGCAGCGTCGGGACAGGGCACATCACCGGGGAGCTGTTTTTT CSVGTGHITGELFF
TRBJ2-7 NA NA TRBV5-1 TGCGCCAGCAGCAGGGAGCTTCTCTACGAGCAGTACTTC CASSRELLYEQYF
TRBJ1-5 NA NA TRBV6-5 TGTGCCAGCAGTTACGAAGGGGGACAGCCCCAGCATTTT CASSYEGGQPQHF
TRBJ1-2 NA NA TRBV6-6 TGTGCCAGCAGCCCTAGCCTTAACTATGGCTACACCTTC CASSPSLNYGYTF
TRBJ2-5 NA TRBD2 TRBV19 TGTGCCAGTAGTAGCGGGACTAGCGCCTCGGGGGAGACCCAGTACTTC CASSSGTSASGETQYF
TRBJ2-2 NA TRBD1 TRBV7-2 TGTGCCAGCAGCTCGGACAGGGTCACCGGGGAGCTGTTTTTT CASSSDRVTGELFF
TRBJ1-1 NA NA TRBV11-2 TGTGCCAGCAGCTTAGAAGGGGCACTCATCACTGAAGCTTTCTTT CASSLEGALITEAFF
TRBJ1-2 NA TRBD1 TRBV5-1 TGCGCCAGCAGTGGACAGGAGCTCTATGGCTACACCTTC CASSGQELYGYTF